The clone carrying this TCR beta chain was picked up many times. One entry per CDR3 protein results from TCRdb running MiXCR on the 5' RACE reads. The sample contains hundreds of thousands of distinct CDR3 sequences, roughly 8.6% of which appear only once. The entry originates in a study of identical twins. The CDR3 totals 15 residues. J gave up 10 bases and V 5 bases, and 11 bases lay outside the gene matches. CDR1 and CDR2 (germline): MNHEY, SMNVEV (reference sequence). The same data also went into a second study, on yellow fever vaccine responses in identical twins.

This TCR derives from a woman under 30 in good health. The V gene is TRBV27, the J gene TRBJ1-6, with 7 bases matching TRBD1. The specimen sequenced was memory (CD45RO+) T cells sorted from blood. Written as DNA, the CDR3 is TGTGCCAGCAGTGATCCCTCAGGGGGAGACTCACCCCTCCACTTT. The encoded protein is CASSDPSGGDSPLHF.